The 21 T cell receptor beta chains listed next were all sequenced from one sample in a study of T cell changes during pregnancy in multiple sclerosis. Method: immunoSEQ multiplex PCR; TCRdb's copy keeps in-frame clones and lacks some. The data hold tens of thousands of clones, with 96% observed a single time. The sequencing used CD8+ T cells from peripheral blood mononuclear cells, collected after pregnancy. All receptors derive from a female donor with multiple sclerosis, enrolled in a pregnancy study.

CDR3 amino acids: CASSWTGNYGYTF. In DNA, the CDR3 is TGTGCCAGCAGCTGGACAGGGAACTATGGCTACACCTTC. The chain couples TRBV13 to TRBJ1-2; 8 bases align to TRBD1. The CDR3 loop spans 13 amino acids. Trimming removed 4 bases from V and 2 bases from J; junction bases left unmatched: 0. CDR1 is PRHDT, CDR2 FYEKMQ, per germline (reference sequence).

This chain links TRBV14 with TRBJ2-7, with D hard to call. This CDR3 region has 16 residues. The V gene lost 1 base and the J gene lost 3 bases, with 16 bases spanning the gap. CDR1 SGHDN and CDR2 FVKESK come from the germline V gene. Here the CDR3 DNA reads TGTGCCAGCAGCCAAGGTTTGGGCTATGCTCGCTACGAGCAGTACTTC. It codes for CASSQGLGYARYEQYF.

The chain recombines TRBV7-2 with TRBJ2-7; 8 nucleotides align to TRBD2. The CDR3 contains 16 residues. Germline CDR1 is SGHTA and CDR2 is FQGNSA. V was pared by 5 bases and J by 3 bases, with 12 bases of the junction left unmatched. The CDR3 coding sequence is TGTGCCAGCAGCCCAGTGGGCGGGAGGAAGTTCTACGAGCAGTACTTC. Encoded protein: CASSPVGGRKFYEQYF.

The rearrangement joins TRBV10-3 to TRBJ1-1; no firm D call. The CDR3 spans 13 residues. V was clipped by 5 bases and J by 0 bases, with 7 bases between them. Germline V lookup: CDR1 ENHRY, CDR2 SYGVKD. The CDR3 DNA reads TGTGCCATCAGTTCTAACCTGAACACTGAAGCTTTCTTT. Protein product: CAISSNLNTEAFF.

The CDR3 sequence: CASSLRQGAWNEQYF. Written as DNA, the CDR3 is TGTGCCAGCAGTCTTCGGCAGGGGGCATGGAACGAGCAGTACTTC. The chain couples TRBV27 to TRBJ2-7; the match to TRBD1 covers 8 bases. This CDR3 has 15 amino acids. Germline-derived CDR1 and CDR2 are MNHEY and SMNVEV (reference sequence). V shed 5 bases, J shed 5 bases, and the junction held 11 bases outside the gene matches.

The chain couples TRBV7-9 to TRBJ2-7; maybe TRBD2 (5 bases). V lost 5 bases and J lost 5, with 13 bases in between. The CDR3 covers 13 residues. Germline CDR1 reads SEHNR; CDR2 reads FQNEAQ (reference sequence). The CDR3 DNA sequence: TGTGCCAGCAGCGGACTCCGGGCGCACGAGCAGTACTTC. Residues: CASSGLRAHEQYF.

The CDR3 here is CASSPSLAGGNNEQFF. The DNA of the CDR3 is TGCGCCAGCAGCCCGAGTCTAGCGGGGGGGAACAATGAGCAGTTCTTC. J is TRBJ2-1 and V is TRBV4-3; TRBD2 agrees at 12 bases. The CDR3 extends over 16 amino acids. The V segment lost 4 bases and the J segment 5 bases; nucleotides outside the gene matches: 6. Germline V lookup: CDR1 LGHNA, CDR2 YSLEER.

This chain's CDR3 is CASSLLGRRGEGRDTQYF. The CDR3 nucleotides are TGTGCCAGCAGTTTATTGGGGAGGAGAGGGGAAGGTCGAGATACGCAGTATTTT. The rearrangement links TRBV27 to TRBJ2-3; weak D call: TRBD2 (6 bases). V gave up 1 base and J gave up 5 bases, with 22 bases separating them. The CDR3 consists of 18 residues. CDR1 and CDR2 (germline): MNHEY, SMNVEV (reference sequence).

This clone showed up just once. This chain joins TRBV28 and TRBJ1-2; D is perhaps TRBD1 (5 bases). The V end lost 5 bases, the J end lost 8 bases, and 18 bases lay between the germline ends. The CDR3 runs 14 residues. Germline CDR1 is MDHEN and CDR2 is SYDVKM. The CDR3 sequence is CASSPRGGVDGYTF. The CDR3, as DNA: TGTGCCAGCAGTCCGCGGGGGGGGGTGGACGGCTACACCTTC.

This clone showed up just once. The chain recombines TRBV27 with TRBJ1-2; 10 nucleotides align to TRBD1. Germline loops: CDR1 MNHEY, CDR2 SMNVEV (reference sequence). V shed 7 bases, J shed 6 bases, and the junction held 8 bases outside the gene matches. The CDR3 contains 14 residues. CDR3 region: CASKQGQGINGYTF. The CDR3, as DNA: TGTGCCAGCAAACAGGGACAGGGGATTAATGGCTACACCTTC.

The chain links TRBV7-9 to TRBJ2-7; tentative D call: TRBD1 (6 bases). The CDR3 is made up of 13 amino acids. Germline V gives CDR1 SEHNR, CDR2 FQNEAQ (reference sequence). The V gene lost 8 bases and the J gene lost 2 bases, with 13 bases spanning the gap. As DNA, the CDR3 is TGTGCCAGCTCCTCGGGACACCCCTACGAGCAGTACTTC. Amino acids: CASSSGHPYEQYF.

The V gene is TRBV7-9, the J gene TRBJ1-2; D unresolved. CDR1 and CDR2 from the germline V gene are SEHNR and FQNEAQ (reference sequence). The CDR3 extends over 16 amino acids. Trimming shortened V by 4 bases and J by 7 bases, and 22 bases separated the two germline ends. For the CDR3, the DNA is TGTGCCAGCAGCTCCCCGCGCGGGTCATTAGTGGGTGGCTACACCTTC. Its protein is CASSSPRGSLVGGYTF.

J is TRBJ2-1 and V is TRBV9; 13 bases fit TRBD2. The length of the CDR3 is 16 residues. Germline V gene data show CDR1 as SGDLS and CDR2 as YYNGEE. With V trimmed by 0 bases and J by 7 bases, 4 bases remained unmatched. CDR3 in amino acids: CASSVGTSGRGNEQFF. CDR3 bases: TGTGCCAGCAGCGTAGGGACTAGCGGGAGAGGTAATGAGCAGTTCTTC.

This sequence joins TRBV19 and TRBJ1-5; 9 bases are a match to TRBD1. V lost 6 bases, J lost 2 bases, and 5 bases stayed unmatched. This CDR3 is built from 15 residues. Germline V gene sequence: CDR1 LNHDA, CDR2 SQIVND (reference sequence). Here the CDR3 DNA reads TGTGCCAGTAGGGTGACAGGGGGGGGCAATCAGCCCCAGCATTTT. It is translated as CASRVTGGGNQPQHF.

The genes are TRBV4-1 and TRBJ2-7; 11 positions agree with TRBD1. Per the germline V gene, CDR1 is MGHRA and CDR2 is YSYEKL. Germline trimming cut 5 bases from V and 2 bases from J; bases unmatched to any gene: 5. This CDR3 comprises 15 residues. CDR3: CASSSPGQGAYEQYF. DNA of the CDR3: TGCGCCAGCAGCTCACCGGGACAGGGGGCCTACGAGCAGTACTTC.

This clone was recorded only once. Other DNA sequences in the sample encode the same CDR3. This chain's CDR3 is CASSSGTGGYEQYF. Written as DNA, the CDR3 is TGTGCCAGCAGTTCTGGGACAGGGGGCTACGAGCAGTACTTC. The genes are TRBV27 and TRBJ2-7; 11 bases are shared with TRBD1. Germline values: CDR1 MNHEY, CDR2 SMNVEV (reference sequence). Losses at the gene ends were 4 bases for V and 3 bases for J; bases not matched to a gene: 2. The CDR3 runs 14 residues.

The genes are TRBV19 and TRBJ2-7; 11 bases are a match to TRBD1. Germline V gene data show CDR1 as LNHDA and CDR2 as SQIVND (reference sequence). This CDR3 is built from 15 residues. V gave up 5 bases and J gave up 6 bases; unmatched junction bases: 9. The CDR3 loop is CASSPTGTGGIEQYF. In DNA form, the CDR3 reads TGTGCCAGTAGTCCCACCGGGACAGGGGGGATCGAGCAGTACTTC. Full variable domain (rest looked up from reference TRBV19 and TRBJ2-7): DGGITQSPKYLFRKEGQNVTLSCEQNLNHDAMYWYRQDPGQGLRLIYYSQIVNDFQKGDIAEGYSVSREKKESFPLTVTSAQKNPTAFYLCASSPTGTGGIEQYFGPGTRLTVT.

The chain has TRBV2 and TRBJ2-3; TRBD2 aligns across 7 bases. The CDR3 totals 15 residues. Germline values: CDR1 SNHLY, CDR2 FYNNEI. The trim removed 8 bases at V and 2 bases at J, leaving 10 bases unmatched. The CDR3 reads CASAVLAATTDTQYF. In DNA, the CDR3 is TGTGCCAGCGCGGTGCTAGCGGCGACCACAGATACGCAGTATTTT. The variable domain in full, with the rest retrieved from reference TRBV2 and TRBJ2-3, is EPEVTQTPSHQVTQMGQEVILRCVPISNHLYFYWYRQILGQKVEFLVSFYNNEISEKSEIFDDQFSVERPDGSNFTLKIRSTKLEDSAMYFCASAVLAATTDTQYFGPGTRLTVL.

The rearrangement joins TRBV4-3 to TRBJ2-1; D remains ambiguous. Germline CDR1 is LGHNA and CDR2 is YSLEER. V was cut by 3 bases and J by 10 bases, with 13 bases left in between. There are 13 residues in the CDR3. This chain's CDR3 is CASSHRGAIEQFF. CDR3 nucleotides: TGCGCCAGCAGCCACAGAGGCGCTATCGAGCAGTTCTTC.

This chain links TRBV5-1 with TRBJ2-3; 12 nucleotides match TRBD2. V lost 3 bases, J lost 8 bases, and 10 bases stayed unmatched. Germline V lookup: CDR1 SGHRS, CDR2 YFSETQ. The CDR3 extends over 16 amino acids. For the CDR3, the DNA is TGCGCCAGCAGCTCGGTAGCTAGCGGGAGGGCCGCTACGCAGTATTTT. It is translated as CASSSVASGRAATQYF. The full variable domain, in which reference TRBV5-1 and TRBJ2-3 provide the parts outside the CDR3, is KAGVTQTPRYLIKTRGQQVTLSCSPISGHRSVSWYQQTPGQGLQFLFEYFSETQRNKGNFPGRFSGRQFSNSRSEMNVSTLELGDSALYLCASSSVASGRAATQYFGPGTRLTVL.

V usage is TRBV6-4 and J usage is TRBJ2-7; the match to TRBD2 covers 7 bases. There are 15 residues in the CDR3. Germline V gene sequence: CDR1 MRHNA, CDR2 SNTAGT. The J segment lost 4 bases and the V segment lost 0 bases, leaving 6 bases of the junction unmatched. In DNA form, the CDR3 reads TGTGCCAGCAGTGACTCTGGGCTAGCGGCGTACGAGCAGTACTTC. This codes for CASSDSGLAAYEQYF.